This record concerns one T cell receptor beta chain sequence. The antigen is not known. This entry belongs to a study of shared clonotypes between healthy human individuals. Terminally differentiated effector memory CD45RA+ cells were excluded by CCR7 positive selection of CD45RO-negative cells. Adult donors, all healthy and HIV-negative, had no recent acute infections or vaccinations. General study findings and limits: Deeper or shallower sequencing was expected to change how clonotypes are shared among donors.

The method was immunoSEQ multiplex PCR; TCRdb's version includes in-frame clones alone and lacks a portion of them. The top ten clones hold 0.9% to 1.5% of a sample with around 2,100,000 clones, just under 95% of them seen once. The sequencing sample was made of naive CD8+ T cells sorted from blood. The receptor comes from a man younger than 35 in good health.

CDR3 in DNA: TGTGCCAGTAGCCTTTCCTTTAGGGGTCCCTACGAGCAGTACTTC. Protein sequence: CASSLSFRGPYEQYF. The chain recombines TRBV19 with TRBJ2-7; D perhaps matches TRBD1 (5 bases). The CDR3 is 15 residues long. V was cut by 6 bases and J by 2 bases, with 17 bases left in between. From germline, CDR1 is LNHDA and CDR2 SQIVND (reference sequence).